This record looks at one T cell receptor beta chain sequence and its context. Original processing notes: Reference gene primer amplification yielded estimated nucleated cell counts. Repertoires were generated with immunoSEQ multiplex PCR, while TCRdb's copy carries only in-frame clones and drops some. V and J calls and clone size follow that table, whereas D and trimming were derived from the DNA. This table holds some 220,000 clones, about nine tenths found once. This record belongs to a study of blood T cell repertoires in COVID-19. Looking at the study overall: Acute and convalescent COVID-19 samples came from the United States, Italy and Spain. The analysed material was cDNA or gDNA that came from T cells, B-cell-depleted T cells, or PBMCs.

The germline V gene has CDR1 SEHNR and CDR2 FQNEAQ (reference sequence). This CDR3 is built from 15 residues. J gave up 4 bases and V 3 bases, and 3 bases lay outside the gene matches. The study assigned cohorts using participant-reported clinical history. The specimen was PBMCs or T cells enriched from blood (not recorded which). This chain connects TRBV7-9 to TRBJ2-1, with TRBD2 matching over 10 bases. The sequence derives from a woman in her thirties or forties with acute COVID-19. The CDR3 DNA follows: TGTGCCAGCAGCTTTGCTAGCGGGGGTTACAATGAGCAGTTCTTC. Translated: CASSFASGGYNEQFF.